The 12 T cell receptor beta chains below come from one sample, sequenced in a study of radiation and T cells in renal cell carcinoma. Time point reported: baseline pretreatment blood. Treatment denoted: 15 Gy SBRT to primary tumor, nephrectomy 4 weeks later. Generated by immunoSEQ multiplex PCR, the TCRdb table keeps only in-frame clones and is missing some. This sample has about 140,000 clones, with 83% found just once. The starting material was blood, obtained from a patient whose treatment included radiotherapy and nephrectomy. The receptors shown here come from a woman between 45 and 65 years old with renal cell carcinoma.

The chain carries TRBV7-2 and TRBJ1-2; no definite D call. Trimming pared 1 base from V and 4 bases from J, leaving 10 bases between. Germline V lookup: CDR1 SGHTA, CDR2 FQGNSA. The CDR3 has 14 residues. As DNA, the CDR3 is TGTGCCAGCAGCTTAGGGCAGGCCCTCTATGGCTACACCTTC. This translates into CASSLGQALYGYTF.

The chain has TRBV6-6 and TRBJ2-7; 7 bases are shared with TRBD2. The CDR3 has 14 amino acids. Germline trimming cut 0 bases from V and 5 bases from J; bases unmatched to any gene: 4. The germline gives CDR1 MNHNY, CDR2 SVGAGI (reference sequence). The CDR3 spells CASSYSGGHNEQYF. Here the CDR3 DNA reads TGTGCCAGCAGTTACTCGGGAGGGCACAACGAGCAGTACTTC.

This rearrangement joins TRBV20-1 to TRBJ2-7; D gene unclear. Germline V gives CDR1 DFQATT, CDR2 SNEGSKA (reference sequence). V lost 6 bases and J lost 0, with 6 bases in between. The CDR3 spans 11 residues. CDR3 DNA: TGCAGTGCCACAAGCTCCTACGAGCAGTACTTC. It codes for CSATSSYEQYF.

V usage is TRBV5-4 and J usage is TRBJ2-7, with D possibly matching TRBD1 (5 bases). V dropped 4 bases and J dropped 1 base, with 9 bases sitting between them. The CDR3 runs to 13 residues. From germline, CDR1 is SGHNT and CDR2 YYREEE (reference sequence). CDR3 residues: CASSPDRSYEQYF. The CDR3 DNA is TGTGCCAGCAGCCCTGACAGATCCTACGAGCAGTACTTC.

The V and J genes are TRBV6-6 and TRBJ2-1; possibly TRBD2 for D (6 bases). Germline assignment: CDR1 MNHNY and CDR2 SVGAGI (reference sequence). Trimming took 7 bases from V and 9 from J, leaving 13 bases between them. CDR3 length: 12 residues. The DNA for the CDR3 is TGTGCCAGCACTACGGGAGCGAGTGAGCAGTTCTTC. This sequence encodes CASTTGASEQFF.

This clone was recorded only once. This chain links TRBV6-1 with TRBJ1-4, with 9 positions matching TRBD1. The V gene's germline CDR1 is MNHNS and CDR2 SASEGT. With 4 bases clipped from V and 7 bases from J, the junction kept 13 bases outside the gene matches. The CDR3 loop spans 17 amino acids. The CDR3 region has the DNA TGTGCCAGCAGTGTCACAGGGGGCACTTTAGTGGGTGAAAAACTGTTTTTT. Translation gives CASSVTGGTLVGEKLFF.

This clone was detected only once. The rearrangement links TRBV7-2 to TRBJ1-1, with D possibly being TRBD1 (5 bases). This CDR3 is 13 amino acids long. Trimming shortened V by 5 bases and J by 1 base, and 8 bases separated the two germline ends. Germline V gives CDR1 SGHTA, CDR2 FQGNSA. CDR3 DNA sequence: TGTGCCAGCAGCGCTGGACAGAACACTGAAGCTTTCTTT. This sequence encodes CASSAGQNTEAFF.

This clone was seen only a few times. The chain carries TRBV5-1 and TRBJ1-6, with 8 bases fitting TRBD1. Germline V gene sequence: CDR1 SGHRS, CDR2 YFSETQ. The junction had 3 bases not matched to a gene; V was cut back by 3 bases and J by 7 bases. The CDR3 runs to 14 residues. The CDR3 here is CASSSDRDNSPLHF. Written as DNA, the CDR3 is TGCGCCAGCAGCTCGGACAGGGACAATTCACCCCTCCACTTT.

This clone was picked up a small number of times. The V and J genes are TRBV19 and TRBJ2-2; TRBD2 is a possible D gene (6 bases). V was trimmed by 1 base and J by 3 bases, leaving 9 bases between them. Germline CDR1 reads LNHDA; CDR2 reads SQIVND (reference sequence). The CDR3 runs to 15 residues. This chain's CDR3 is CASSIAREDTGELFF. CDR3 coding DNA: TGTGCCAGTAGTATAGCCAGGGAGGACACCGGGGAGCTGTTTTTT.

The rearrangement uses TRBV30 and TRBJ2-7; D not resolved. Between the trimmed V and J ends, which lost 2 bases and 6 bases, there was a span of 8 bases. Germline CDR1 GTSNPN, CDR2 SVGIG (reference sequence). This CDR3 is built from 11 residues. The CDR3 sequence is CAWSSRGEQYF. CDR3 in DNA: TGTGCCTGGAGTTCGAGAGGCGAGCAGTACTTC.

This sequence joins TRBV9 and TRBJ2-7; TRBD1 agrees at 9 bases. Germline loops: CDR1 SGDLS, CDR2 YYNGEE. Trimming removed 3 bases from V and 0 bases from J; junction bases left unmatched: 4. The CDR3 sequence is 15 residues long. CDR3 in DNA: TGTGCCAGCAGCGAGGGACAGGGACCCTCCTACGAGCAGTACTTC. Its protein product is CASSEGQGPSYEQYF.

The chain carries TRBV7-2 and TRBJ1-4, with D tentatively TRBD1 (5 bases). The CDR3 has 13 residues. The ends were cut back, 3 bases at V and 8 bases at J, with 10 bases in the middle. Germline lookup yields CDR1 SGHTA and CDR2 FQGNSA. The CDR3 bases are TGTGCCAGCAGCTTCGGGACGAAGGAAAAACTGTTTTTT. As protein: CASSFGTKEKLFF.